This paragraph covers one TCR beta chain sequence. No antigen is known for it. Nothing much larger sits one base from this clone, and base qualities are not available. The data were taken from a study of blood T cell repertoires in COVID-19 (dated by TCRdb to the early 2020s). Study-wide context: Collaborator samples came from the United States, Italy and Spain and covered acute and convalescent phases of COVID-19. The material from the prospective study consisted of cDNA or gDNA derived from T cells, B-cell-depleted T cells, or PBMCs. Deeply sampled blood TCRbeta repertoires from subjects exposed to, actively infected with, or recovered from COVID-19 were included in the dataset. The repertoires were made available in a free public database intended to serve as a resource for research on the immune response to SARS-CoV-2. The samples were drawn from the first 160 participants of the ongoing ImmuneRACE study and from 950 to 1,500 subjects provided by 6 global collaborators. A de-identified subject ID, COVID-19 status, age in years and sex were almost always included in the sample metadata. Where available, HLA class I and class II types were obtained from metadata supplied by the sample provider rather than from assay-based typing.

Enrolling through a virtual design, the prospective study's participants ranged in age from roughly 18 to 90 years and lived across some 22 United States geographic areas. Cohort assignment in the prospective study relied on participant-reported clinical history from a screening survey and a study questionnaire. For ImmuneRACE Cohort 3, a participant was defined as recovered based on two consecutive negative NP/OP PCR tests, clearance by a healthcare professional, or resolution of symptoms. In the prospective study, mobile phlebotomists collected whole blood, serum and a nasopharyngeal or oropharyngeal swab from each participant. Additional blood draws and questionnaires over an approximately two-month period could optionally be provided by prospective study participants. Before DNA extraction, blood samples from the prospective study were shipped at room temperature or frozen. CDR1 and CDR2 were assigned from the germline V gene (reference sequence) as LGHDT and YNNKEL. The CDR3 measures 14 amino acids from cysteine to phenylalanine. Of the read, only the CDR3 DNA is kept; its 42 bases are in frame from base 1. V is cut by 4 bases and J by 7 bases, and the space between the germline ends is 14 bases.

TCRbeta CDR3 regions were amplified from genomic DNA by means of the immunoSEQ Assay, a bias-controlled multiplex PCR. On the study's bioinformatics: Within the assay, amplification of reference gene primers was used to estimate how many nucleated cells each sample contained. To quantify the absolute abundance of each unique TCRbeta CDR3 rearrangement, sequence reads were collapsed and filtered. For each sample, productive Simpson clonality was calculated as the square root of Simpson's diversity index over productive rearrangements. Sourced from immuneACCESS, this table was stored by TCRdb with only in-frame sequences that have V and J called. A share of the clones is absent; for the studies checked, an unresolved V gene accounts for under half, and the remainder has no known explanation. D and trimming were read from the DNA, whereas the V and J calls and clone size are those reported in that table. Recorded for this sample are some 490,000 clones; about 85% of them occurred a single time. Clones ranked in the top ten supply 6.5% to 8.5% of the sample.

Overall results and qualifications from the work: The quantity of clinical and demographic metadata differed by source and by participant and was supplied without curation.

The sample consisted of PBMCs or T cells enriched from blood (not recorded which). The sequence links TRBV3-1 (or the pseudogene TRBV3-2) to TRBJ1-3, with a weak D call of TRBD1 (5 bases match). This TCR came from an older woman who had recovered from COVID-19. CDR3 reads: CASSPPQGRNTIYF. At the DNA level, the sequence is TGTGCCAGCAGCCCCCCGCAGGGCAGGAACACCATATATTTT.